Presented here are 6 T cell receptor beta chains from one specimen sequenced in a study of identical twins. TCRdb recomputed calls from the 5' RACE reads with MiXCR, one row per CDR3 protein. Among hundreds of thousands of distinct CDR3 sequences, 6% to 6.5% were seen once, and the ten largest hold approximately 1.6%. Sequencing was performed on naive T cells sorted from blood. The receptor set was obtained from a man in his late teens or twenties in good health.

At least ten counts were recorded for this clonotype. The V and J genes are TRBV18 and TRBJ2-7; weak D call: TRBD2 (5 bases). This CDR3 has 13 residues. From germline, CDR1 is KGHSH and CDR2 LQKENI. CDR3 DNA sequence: TGTGCCAGCTCACCTGATAGCGTCTACGGGCAGTACGTC. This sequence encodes CASSPDSVYGQYV.

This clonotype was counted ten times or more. CDR3 amino acids: CASSNGLARLNEQFF. The CDR3 DNA sequence: TGTGCCAGCAGTAACGGACTAGCCCGACTCAATGAGCAGTTCTTC. The rearrangement joins TRBV12-3 or TRBV12-4 to TRBJ2-1, with 8 bases matching TRBD2. The V segment lost 5 bases and the J segment 6 bases; nucleotides outside the gene matches: 9. The CDR3 runs 15 residues.

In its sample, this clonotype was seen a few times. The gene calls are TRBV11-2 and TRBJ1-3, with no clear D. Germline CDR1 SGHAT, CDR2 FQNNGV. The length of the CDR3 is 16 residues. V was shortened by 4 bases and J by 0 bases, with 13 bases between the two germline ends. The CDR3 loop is CASSSSGRGSGNTIYF. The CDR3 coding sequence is TGTGCCAGCAGCTCCTCCGGACGCGGCTCTGGAAACACCATATATTTT. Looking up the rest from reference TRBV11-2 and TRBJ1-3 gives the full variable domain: EAGVAQSPRYKIIEKRQSVAFWCNPISGHATLYWYQQILGQGPKLLIQFQNNGVVDDSQLPKDRFSAERLKGVDSTLKIQPAKLEDSAVYLCASSSSGRGSGNTIYFGEGSWLTVV.

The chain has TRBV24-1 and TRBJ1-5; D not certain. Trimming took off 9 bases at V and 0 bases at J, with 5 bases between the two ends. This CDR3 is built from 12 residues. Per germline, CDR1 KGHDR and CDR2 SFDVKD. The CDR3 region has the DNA TGTGCCACCGGGAGTAGCAATCAGCCCCAGCATTTT. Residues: CATGSSNQPQHF.

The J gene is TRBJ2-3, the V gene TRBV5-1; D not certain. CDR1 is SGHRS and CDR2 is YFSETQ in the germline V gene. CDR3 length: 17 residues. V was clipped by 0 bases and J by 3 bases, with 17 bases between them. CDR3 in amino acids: CASSLEGPHLPTDTQYF. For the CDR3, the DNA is TGCGCCAGCAGCTTGGAGGGCCCACACCTCCCGACAGATACGCAGTATTTT.

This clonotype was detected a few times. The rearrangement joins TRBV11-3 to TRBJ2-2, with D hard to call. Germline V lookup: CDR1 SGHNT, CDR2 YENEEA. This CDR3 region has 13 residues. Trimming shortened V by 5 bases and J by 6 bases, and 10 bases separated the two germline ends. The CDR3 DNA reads TGTGCCAGCAGCCATCGTTACTCCGGGGAGCTGTTTTTT. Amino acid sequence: CASSHRYSGELFF.